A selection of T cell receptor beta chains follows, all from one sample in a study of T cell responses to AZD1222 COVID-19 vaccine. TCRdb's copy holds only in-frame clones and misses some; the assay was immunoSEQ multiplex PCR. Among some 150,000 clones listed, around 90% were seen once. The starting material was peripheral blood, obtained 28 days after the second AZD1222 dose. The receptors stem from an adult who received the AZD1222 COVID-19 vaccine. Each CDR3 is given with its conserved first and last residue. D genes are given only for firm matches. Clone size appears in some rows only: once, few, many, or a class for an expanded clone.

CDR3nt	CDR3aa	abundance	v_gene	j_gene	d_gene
TGTGCCAGCAGTTATGGAGGGTTTGGCACTGAAGCTTTCTTT	CASSYGGFGTEAFF	once	TRBV3-1/TRBV3-2	TRBJ1-1	NA
TGTGCCAGCAGCCCCGACAGGGTGGATGAAAAACTGTTTTTT	CASSPDRVDEKLFF	NA	TRBV7-9	TRBJ1-4	TRBD1
TGTGCCAGCAGCTTGGCGGGACAAGCCAACTATGGCTACACCTTC	CASSLAGQANYGYTF	NA	TRBV5-8	TRBJ1-2	NA
TGTGCCAGCAGCTTCGACAGGGCCTCCGAGCAGTACTTC	CASSFDRASEQYF	NA	TRBV7-3	TRBJ2-7	TRBD1
TGCGCCAGCAGCTTGGAGGGGACAGTTTACAATGAGCAGTTCTTC	CASSLEGTVYNEQFF	NA	TRBV5-1	TRBJ2-1	TRBD1
TGTGCCAGCAGCTTAGGGCCGGGGAATCAGCCCCAGCATTTT	CASSLGPGNQPQHF	NA	TRBV7-9	TRBJ1-5	NA
TGTGCCAGCAGCTTGCTCGGGACAGGGCCATCTGAAGCTTTCTTT	CASSLLGTGPSEAFF	NA	TRBV5-4	TRBJ1-1	TRBD1
TGTGCCAGCAGCGATTGGCAGGGGGCGGACACTGAAGCTTTCTTT	CASSDWQGADTEAFF	NA	TRBV5-4	TRBJ1-1	TRBD1
TGTGCCAGTAGTATAGGAGCAGCCCACGGCGAAAAACTGTTTTTT	CASSIGAAHGEKLFF	NA	TRBV19	TRBJ1-4	NA
TGTGCCAGCAGTTTATTGAGCCTAGCGGGAGGGCCGGGGGTAAATGAGCAGTTCTTC	CASSLLSLAGGPGVNEQFF	NA	TRBV27	TRBJ2-1	TRBD2
TGTGCCAGCAGCAAAGAAATAAGCGGGATTTACAATGAGCAGTTCTTC	CASSKEISGIYNEQFF	NA	TRBV21-1	TRBJ2-1	NA
TGTGCCAGCAGCCAAATAGCGGGGGGGCTCTACGAGCAGTACTTC	CASSQIAGGLYEQYF	NA	TRBV4-2	TRBJ2-7	TRBD2
TGTGCCAGCAGCTCGGACAGCGCTTATGGCTACACCTTC	CASSSDSAYGYTF	NA	TRBV5-5	TRBJ1-2	NA
TGTGCCAGCAGCCCCGGAGGCATTGGGGAGACCCAGTACTTC	CASSPGGIGETQYF	NA	TRBV11-2	TRBJ2-5	NA
TGTGCCTGGAGTCTGGCGGGTGAGCAGTTCTTC	CAWSLAGEQFF	once	TRBV30	TRBJ2-1	NA
TGTGCCAGCAGCGTAGAAGGGTACACTGAAGCTTTCTTT	CASSVEGYTEAFF	once	TRBV9	TRBJ1-1	NA
TGCGCCAGCAGTGACGGGGGGTCTGGCACAGATACGCAGTATTTT	CASSDGGSGTDTQYF	NA	TRBV10-1	TRBJ2-3	TRBD2
TGTGCCAGCAGCCTCTGGGAGACCCAGTACTTC	CASSLWETQYF	NA	TRBV7-2	TRBJ2-5	NA
TGTGCCATCAAAGACTTTACTAACTATGGCTACACCTTC	CAIKDFTNYGYTF	once	TRBV19	TRBJ1-2	NA
TGTGCCAGCAGACCGGTGGACACCGGGGAGCTGTTTTTT	CASRPVDTGELFF	few	TRBV6-5	TRBJ2-2	NA
TGTGCCAGCTCATTGACAGGGGGAGGCACCGGGGAGCTGTTTTTT	CASSLTGGGTGELFF	NA	TRBV18	TRBJ2-2	TRBD1
TGTGCCAGCAGCCTGCCTTTTGGACAGTATCAAGAGACCCAGTACTTC	CASSLPFGQYQETQYF	NA	TRBV6-4	TRBJ2-5	NA
TGTGCCAGTAGTATTTTGGGGGCGGACACTGAAGCTTTCTTT	CASSILGADTEAFF	NA	TRBV19	TRBJ1-1	NA
TGTGCCAGCTCGGATCCGGCTAGTGGGTCCCATTACGAGCAGTACTTC	CASSDPASGSHYEQYF	NA	TRBV18	TRBJ2-7	NA
TGTGCCAGTAACCCCCCCGGGCGAGGGACCGGGGAGCTGTTTTTT	CASNPPGRGTGELFF	NA	TRBV19	TRBJ2-2	NA
TGTGCCAGCAGCTTAGGGGACAGGGGACACGGGGAGCAGTACTTC	CASSLGDRGHGEQYF	NA	TRBV11-3	TRBJ2-7	TRBD1
TGTGCCAGCAGCTCACCGGGACAGGGGTCCACTGAAGCTTTCTTT	CASSSPGQGSTEAFF	NA	TRBV5-4	TRBJ1-1	TRBD1
TGTGCCAGCAGCTCCCCCAGGGAGGGTAGCACTGAAGCTTTCTTT	CASSSPREGSTEAFF	once	TRBV4-2	TRBJ1-1	NA
TGTGCCAGCAGCCCGGGACTAGCGGTTGCCTACGAGCAGTACTTC	CASSPGLAVAYEQYF	NA	TRBV6-5	TRBJ2-7	TRBD2
TGTGCCAGCAGGACGACGGGGAATGAGCAGTTCTTC	CASRTTGNEQFF	NA	TRBV2	TRBJ2-1	NA
TGTGCCAGCAGAATGACAGGGGGGGCGCAGTACTTC	CASRMTGGAQYF	NA	TRBV27	TRBJ2-7	TRBD1
TGTGCCAGCAGCTTCGCAGGGGGCGTCCGGGAAAAACTGTTTTTT	CASSFAGGVREKLFF	NA	TRBV11-2	TRBJ1-4	TRBD1
TGCGCCAGCAGTCAATACCAGCGAGGAGGGGACAGGGAGGGCTACGAGCAGTACTTC	CASSQYQRGGDREGYEQYF	NA	TRBV23-1	TRBJ2-7	TRBD1
TGTGCCAGTAGTACGGCCGGGACGGTGAACACTGAAGCTTTCTTT	CASSTAGTVNTEAFF	NA	TRBV19	TRBJ1-1	NA
TGTGCCAGCAGCTTGGGACTTGCCGGGGGTGAGCAGTTCTTC	CASSLGLAGGEQFF	NA	TRBV7-9	TRBJ2-1	NA
TGTGCCAGCAGCTTAGACGGGGGGTCCTACAATGAGCAGTTCTTC	CASSLDGGSYNEQFF	NA	TRBV7-8	TRBJ2-1	TRBD2
TGTGCCAGCAGCCTACTAGCGGGAGGGCCCAATGAGCAGTTCTTC	CASSLLAGGPNEQFF	NA	TRBV11-2	TRBJ2-1	TRBD2
TGTGCCAGCAGCTTGGGTCAATCAACTAATGAAAAACTGTTTTTT	CASSLGQSTNEKLFF	NA	TRBV5-5	TRBJ1-4	NA
TGTGCCAGCAGCTTTTCGAATCATGGGGTCTATGGCTACACCTTC	CASSFSNHGVYGYTF	NA	TRBV7-9	TRBJ1-2	NA
TGTGCCAGCAGCTTGGCGGGATTAAACACCGGGGAGCTGTTTTTT	CASSLAGLNTGELFF	few	TRBV11-2	TRBJ2-2	NA
TGTGCCAGTAGTATGGGTACATACTATGGCTACACCTTC	CASSMGTYYGYTF	NA	TRBV19	TRBJ1-2	NA
TGTGCCAGCAGCTTCACTAGCGGGTCCTACGAGCAGTACTTC	CASSFTSGSYEQYF	NA	TRBV11-1	TRBJ2-7	TRBD2
TGTGCCAGTAGCGTGCTCCCGGGACAAGAGTACGAGCAGTACTTC	CASSVLPGQEYEQYF	once	TRBV19	TRBJ2-7	NA
TGCGCCAGCAGTGGAGATGTCGCTGAAGCTTTCTTT	CASSGDVAEAFF	NA	TRBV10-2	TRBJ1-1	NA
TGTGCCAGCATGCCCTTAGTAGGACAGGGAGGAATGAACACTGAAGCTTTCTTT	CASMPLVGQGGMNTEAFF	NA	TRBV5-5	TRBJ1-1	TRBD1
TGTGCCAGCAGCAGATCAACAGGGGGGAGCACTGAAGCTTTCTTT	CASSRSTGGSTEAFF	NA	TRBV21-1	TRBJ1-1	NA
TGCGCCAGCTCCGGCCAGGGCACGAACACTGAAGCTTTCTTT	CASSGQGTNTEAFF	once	TRBV5-1	TRBJ1-1	NA
TGTGCCAGCAGCCTACTAGTGTTCTACGAGCAGTACTTC	CASSLLVFYEQYF	NA	TRBV7-2	TRBJ2-7	NA
TGTGCCAGTAGTATCGGACAGGGTCGCGACAATGAGCAGTTCTTC	CASSIGQGRDNEQFF	NA	TRBV19	TRBJ2-1	TRBD1
TGTGCCAGCAGGACCGGGACACCACCCGCAAACGAGCAGTACTTC	CASRTGTPPANEQYF	NA	TRBV6-1	TRBJ2-7	NA
TGTGCCACCAGTGATTACACAGGGGGCGGCTACACCTTC	CATSDYTGGGYTF	NA	TRBV24-1	TRBJ1-2	TRBD1
TGTGCCAGCAGCTTGTCTGGGGGCGGTAATTCACCCCTCCACTTT	CASSLSGGGNSPLHF	NA	TRBV11-2	TRBJ1-6	NA
TGTGCCAGCAGCTTAGCGATCTACGAGCAGTACTTC	CASSLAIYEQYF	NA	TRBV7-9	TRBJ2-7	NA
TGTGCCAGCAGCCCAGGGGGACAGGGCAATGAAAAACTGTTTTTT	CASSPGGQGNEKLFF	NA	TRBV9	TRBJ1-4	TRBD1
TGCAGTGCTAGTCCGGCAGTTTTCCCCGAGCAGTACTTC	CSASPAVFPEQYF	NA	TRBV20-1	TRBJ2-7	NA
TGTGCCAGCAGCTTAGCGGGGCTCACAGATACGCAGTATTTT	CASSLAGLTDTQYF	NA	TRBV7-2	TRBJ2-3	NA
TGTGCCACCAGTGATGGCGGGCGCCAGGACGAGCAGTACTTC	CATSDGGRQDEQYF	NA	TRBV24-1	TRBJ2-7	NA
TGTGCCAGCAGCTTCTCAGGGGGTTATAATTCACCCCTCCACTTT	CASSFSGGYNSPLHF	NA	TRBV11-2	TRBJ1-6	TRBD1
TGTGCCAGCAGCGTAGCGCCCAGCCCCCACTACGAGCAGTACTTC	CASSVAPSPHYEQYF	NA	TRBV9	TRBJ2-7	NA